This T cell receptor beta chain is drawn from a study of blood T cells in healthy people across ages (dated by TCRdb to between 2015 and 2017). In the study overall: In model experiments, template switching captured roughly one uniquely barcoded TCR beta cDNA molecule for every two T cells. Using deep sequencing normalized with unique cDNA molecular identifiers, the study measured how TCR beta repertoire diversity changes with age. The donors were split into four age groups: young (average around 15 years), middle-aged (nearly 40), aged (approximately 59) and long-lived (about 74). To avoid experimental bias, donors of different ages were distributed randomly across sequencing lanes. Using the same blood draw, the study looked at two additional independent replicas of 1 million unique cDNA reads for two donors, one aged 18 to 30 and the other aged 80 or older. The study at large found these results: The CMV infection status of donors was not known, potentially confounding age-related changes in expanded clonotypes. A strong correlation was found between observed TCR beta diversity and the percentage of naive T cells measured by flow cytometry. Observed TCR beta diversity per million T cells fell roughly linearly with age, and a significant reduction was already apparent by age around 39. The long-lived group showed more naive CD4+ T cells, fewer expanded clones and increased TCR diversity than the aged group, suggesting age selection. Because profiling used bulk unsorted PBMCs, naive and antigen-experienced compartments could not be compared conclusively. Estimates of total diversity based on one million sequenced T cells were regarded as lower bounds and as underestimates.

From the cysteine through the phenylalanine, the CDR3 covers 12 amino acids. The sequence is cut down to CDR3 DNA, 36 bases in frame from base 1. The approximately 39 donors, aged roughly 6 to 100 years, were systemically healthy Caucasian individuals from Russia. About 10 milliliters of peripheral blood were collected from each donor into EDTA-treated Vacutainer tubes. Ficoll-Paque density-gradient centrifugation was used to isolate PBMCs, with at least 6 million per sample. Total RNA, at least 6 micrograms per sample, was extracted from PBMCs with Trizol reagent. The percentages of naive CD45RAhigh/CD27high T cells were determined by flow cytometry on a PBMC aliquot from every donor. Comment on this clonotype: Its binding antigen is unknown. One junction end disagrees with the germline gene, perhaps due to a read error.

The library was made by 5' RACE. For sequencing, an Illumina HiSeq 2500 was employed. A second about 6 to 11 cycle PCR used a sample-barcoded 5' primer and a J-beta primer mix. Each TCR beta cDNA molecule received a unique molecular identifier from a template-switch 5' adaptor carrying 12 random nucleotides. Each sample yielded at least 3 million CDR3-containing paired-end reads. First-strand cDNA synthesis was performed from all RNA using the Mint cDNA synthesis kit, with priming by a TRBC-specific oligonucleotide. Following uracil-DNA glycosylase treatment, all cDNA underwent a first 18-cycle PCR with the universal primers M1SS and BC2_uni_R. As for how the authors treated the data: Each sample was normalized by randomly selecting 1 million high-quality reads, each carrying a distinct molecular identifier. Instead of being binned into consensus sequences, reads that shared molecular identifiers were thrown out. MiTCR, with a Q25 quality threshold and the strictest error-elimination algorithm, was used for CDR3 identification, clonotype clustering and error correction. Lower-bound total TCR beta diversity was estimated with a nonparametric unseen species model using Euler transformation. In TCRdb, the public reads were trimmed at Q25 with fastp and aligned with MiXCR, with productive beta chains retained. When rows share a CDR3 protein, they turn into one entry using the most common DNA and genes. The V and J calls come from TCRdb's annotation, not from the publication. Counted in this sample were roughly 680,000 distinct CDR3 sequences; around 21% of them appeared once. Clones ranked in the top ten supply 3.6% of the sample.

This clonotype was obtained from a man between 65 and 80 years old in good health. The chain was built from TRBV12-3 or TRBV12-4 and TRBJ1-4, and TRBD1 may be the D gene, going by 5 matching bases. Sequencing input: blood. The nucleotide sequence is TGTGCCGGCAGTTTGGGGGGATCGGAACTGTTTTTT. This sequence encodes CAGSLGGSELFF.